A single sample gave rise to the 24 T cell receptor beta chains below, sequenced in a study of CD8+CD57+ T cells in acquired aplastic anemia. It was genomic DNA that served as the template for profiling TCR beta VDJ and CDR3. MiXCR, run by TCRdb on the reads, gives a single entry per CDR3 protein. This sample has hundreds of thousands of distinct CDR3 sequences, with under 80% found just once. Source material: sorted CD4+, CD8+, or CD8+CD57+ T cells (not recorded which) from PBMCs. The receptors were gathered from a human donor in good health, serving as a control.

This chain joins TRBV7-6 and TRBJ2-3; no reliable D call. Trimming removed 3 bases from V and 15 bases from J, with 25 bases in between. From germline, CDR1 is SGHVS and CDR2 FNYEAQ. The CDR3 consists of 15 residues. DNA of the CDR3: TGTGCCAGCAGCTTCGGCAGTAATGAAAAACTGTTTTTTTATTTT. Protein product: CASSFGSNEKLFFYF.

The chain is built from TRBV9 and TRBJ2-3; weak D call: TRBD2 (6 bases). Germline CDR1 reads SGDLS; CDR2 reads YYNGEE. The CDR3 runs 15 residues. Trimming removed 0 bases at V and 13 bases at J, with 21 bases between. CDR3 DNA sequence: TGTGCCAGCAGCGTAGGGCGCGGGGAGCCAGACTACAAGTATTTT. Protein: CASSVGRGEPDYKYF. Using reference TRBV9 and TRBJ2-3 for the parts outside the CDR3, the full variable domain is DSGVTQTPKHLITATGQRVTLRCSPRSGDLSVYWYQQSLDQGLQFLIQYYNGEERAKGNILERFSAQQFPDLHSELNLSSLELGDSALYFCASSVGRGEPDYKYFGPGTRLTVL.

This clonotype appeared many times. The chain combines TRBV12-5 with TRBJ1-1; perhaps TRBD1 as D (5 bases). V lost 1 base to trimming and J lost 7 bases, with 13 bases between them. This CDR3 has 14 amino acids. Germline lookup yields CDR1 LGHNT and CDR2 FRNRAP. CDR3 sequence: CASGLATPGNEAFF. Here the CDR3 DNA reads TGTGCTAGTGGTTTGGCCACTCCAGGGAATGAAGCTTTCTTT.

For the CDR3, the DNA is TGCAGCGCCGAGAGGGGGGGGGGCAGGGCACAGTACTTC. This sequence encodes CSAERGGGRAQYF. The rearrangement uses TRBV29-1 and TRBJ2-7; TRBD2 is a possible D gene (7 bases). Trimming took off 7 bases at V and 10 bases at J, with 23 bases between the two ends. Germline CDR1 and CDR2: SQVTM and ANQGSEA. The CDR3 is made up of 13 amino acids.

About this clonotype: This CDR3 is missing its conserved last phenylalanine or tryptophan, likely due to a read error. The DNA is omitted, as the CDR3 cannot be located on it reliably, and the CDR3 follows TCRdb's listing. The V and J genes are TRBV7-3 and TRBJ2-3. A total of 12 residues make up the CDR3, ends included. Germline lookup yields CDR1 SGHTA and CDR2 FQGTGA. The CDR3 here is CASRNRTDTKYD.

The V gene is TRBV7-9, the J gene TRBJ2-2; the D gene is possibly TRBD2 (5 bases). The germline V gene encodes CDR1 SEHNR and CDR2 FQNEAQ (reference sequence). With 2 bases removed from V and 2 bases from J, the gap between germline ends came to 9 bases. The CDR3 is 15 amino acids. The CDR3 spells CASSLRLANTGELFF. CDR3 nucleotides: TGTGCCAGCAGCTTACGGCTAGCTAACACCGGGGAGCTGTTTTTT. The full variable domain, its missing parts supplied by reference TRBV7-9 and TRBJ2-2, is DTGVSQNPRHKITKRGQNVTFRCDPISEHNRLYWYRQTLGQGPEFLTYFQNEAQLEKSRLLSDRFSAERPKGSFSTLEIQRTEQGDSAMYLCASSLRLANTGELFFGEGSRLTVL.

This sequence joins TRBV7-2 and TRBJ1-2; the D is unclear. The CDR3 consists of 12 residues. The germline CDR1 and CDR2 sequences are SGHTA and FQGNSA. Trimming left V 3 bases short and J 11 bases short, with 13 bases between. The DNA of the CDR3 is TGTGCCAGCAGCTTTTCCTCCGCTGGGTACACCTTC. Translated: CASSFSSAGYTF.

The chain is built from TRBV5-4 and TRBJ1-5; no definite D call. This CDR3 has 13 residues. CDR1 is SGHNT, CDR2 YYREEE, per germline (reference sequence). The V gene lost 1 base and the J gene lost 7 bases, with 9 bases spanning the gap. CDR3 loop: CASSLLTLQPQHF. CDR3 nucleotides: TGTGCCAGCAGCTTGCTCACGCTGCAGCCCCAGCATTTT.

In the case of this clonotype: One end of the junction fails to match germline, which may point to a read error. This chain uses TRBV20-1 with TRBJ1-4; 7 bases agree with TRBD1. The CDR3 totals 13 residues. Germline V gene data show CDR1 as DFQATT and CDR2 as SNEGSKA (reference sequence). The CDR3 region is CSARGGGGRKTVF. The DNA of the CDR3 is TGCAGTGCTAGAGGAGGGGGCGGGAGAAAAACTGTTTTT.

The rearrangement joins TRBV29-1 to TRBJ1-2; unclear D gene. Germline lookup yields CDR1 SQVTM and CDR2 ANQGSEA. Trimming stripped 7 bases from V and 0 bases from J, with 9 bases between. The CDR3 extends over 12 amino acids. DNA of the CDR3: TGCAGCGGCGGCTATTCTAACTATGGCTACACCTTC. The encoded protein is CSGGYSNYGYTF.

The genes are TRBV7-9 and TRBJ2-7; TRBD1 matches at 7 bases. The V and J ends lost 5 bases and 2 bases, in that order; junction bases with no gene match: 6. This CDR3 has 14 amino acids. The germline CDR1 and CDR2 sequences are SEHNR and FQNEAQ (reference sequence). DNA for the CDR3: TGTGCCAGCAGCCAAAGACAGGGTACCTACGAGCAGTACTTC. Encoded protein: CASSQRQGTYEQYF.

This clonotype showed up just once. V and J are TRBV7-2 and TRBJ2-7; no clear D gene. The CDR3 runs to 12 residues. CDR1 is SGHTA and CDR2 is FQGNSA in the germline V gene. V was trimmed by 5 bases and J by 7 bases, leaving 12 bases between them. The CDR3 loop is CASSPPNSEQYF. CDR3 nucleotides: TGTGCCAGCAGCCCCCCGAACTCGGAGCAGTACTTC.

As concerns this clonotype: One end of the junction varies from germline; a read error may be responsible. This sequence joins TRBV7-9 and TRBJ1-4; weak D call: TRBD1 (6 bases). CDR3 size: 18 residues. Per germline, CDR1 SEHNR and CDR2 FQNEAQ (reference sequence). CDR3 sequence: CATSTDLVGQLFNEKLFF. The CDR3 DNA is TGTGCCACCAGCACCGATCTGGTGGGACAACTTTTTAATGAAAAACTGTTTTTT.

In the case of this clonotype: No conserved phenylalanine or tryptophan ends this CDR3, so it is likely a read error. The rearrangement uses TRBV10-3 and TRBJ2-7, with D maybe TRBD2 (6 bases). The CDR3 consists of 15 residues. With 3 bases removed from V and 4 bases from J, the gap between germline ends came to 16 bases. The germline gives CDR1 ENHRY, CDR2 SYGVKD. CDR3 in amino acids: CAISDRDSGSYEQYL. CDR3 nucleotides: TGTGCCATCAGTGATAGGGACTCAGGCTCGTACGAGCAGTACCTC.

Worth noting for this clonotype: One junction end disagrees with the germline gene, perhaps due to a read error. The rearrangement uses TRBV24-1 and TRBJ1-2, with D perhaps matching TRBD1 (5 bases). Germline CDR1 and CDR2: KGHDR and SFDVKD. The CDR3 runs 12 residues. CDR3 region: CATGSGDYPYTF. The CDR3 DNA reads TGTGCCACCGGTTCGGGGGATTATCCCTACACCTTT.

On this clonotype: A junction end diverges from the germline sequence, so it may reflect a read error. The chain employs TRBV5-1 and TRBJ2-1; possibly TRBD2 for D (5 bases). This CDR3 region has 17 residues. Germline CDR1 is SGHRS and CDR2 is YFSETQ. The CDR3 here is CASSDDIGATRVNEQFF. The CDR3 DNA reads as TGTGCCAGCAGCGACGACATTGGCGCCACTAGAGTCAATGAGCAGTTCTTC.

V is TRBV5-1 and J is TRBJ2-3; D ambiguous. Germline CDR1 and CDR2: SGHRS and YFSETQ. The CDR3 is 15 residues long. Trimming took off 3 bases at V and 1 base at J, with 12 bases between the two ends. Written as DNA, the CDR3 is TGCGCCAGCAGCTACCTTCGGGTAGGCACAGATACGCAGTATTTT. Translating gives CASSYLRVGTDTQYF.

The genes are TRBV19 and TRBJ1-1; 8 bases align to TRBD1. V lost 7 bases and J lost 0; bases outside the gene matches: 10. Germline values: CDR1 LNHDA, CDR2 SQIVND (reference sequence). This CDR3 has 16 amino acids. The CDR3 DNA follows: TGTGCCAGTAAGGACAGGGTTCGTTTAATGAACACTGAAGCTTTCTTT. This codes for CASKDRVRLMNTEAFF.

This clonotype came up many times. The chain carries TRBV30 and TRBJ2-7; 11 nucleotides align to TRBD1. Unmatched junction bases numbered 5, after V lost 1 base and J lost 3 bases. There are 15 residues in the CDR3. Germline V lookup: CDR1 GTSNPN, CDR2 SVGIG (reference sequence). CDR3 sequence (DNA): TGTGCCTGGAGTGGAAGGGACAGGGGGATCTACGAGCAGTACTTC. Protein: CAWSGRDRGIYEQYF.

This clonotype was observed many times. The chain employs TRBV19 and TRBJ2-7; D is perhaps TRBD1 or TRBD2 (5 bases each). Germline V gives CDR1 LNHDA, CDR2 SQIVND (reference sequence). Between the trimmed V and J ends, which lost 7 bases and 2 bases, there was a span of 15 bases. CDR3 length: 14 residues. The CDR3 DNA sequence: TGTGCCAGTAAACGGACTGGGGGAACCTACGAGCAGTACTTC. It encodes CASKRTGGTYEQYF.

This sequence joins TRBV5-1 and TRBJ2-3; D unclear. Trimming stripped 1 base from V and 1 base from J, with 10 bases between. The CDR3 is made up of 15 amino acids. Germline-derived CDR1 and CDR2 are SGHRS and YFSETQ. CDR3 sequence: CASSLTGPGTDTQYF. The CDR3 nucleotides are TGCGCCAGCAGCTTGACCGGGCCAGGCACAGATACGCAGTATTTT.

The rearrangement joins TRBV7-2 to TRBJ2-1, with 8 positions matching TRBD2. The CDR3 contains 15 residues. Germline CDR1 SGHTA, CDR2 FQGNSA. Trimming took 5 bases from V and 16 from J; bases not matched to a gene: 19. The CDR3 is CASSQGSGGANGHFF. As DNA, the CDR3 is TGTGCCAGCAGCCAAGGGTCCGGGGGGGCAAATGGGCACTTCTTC.

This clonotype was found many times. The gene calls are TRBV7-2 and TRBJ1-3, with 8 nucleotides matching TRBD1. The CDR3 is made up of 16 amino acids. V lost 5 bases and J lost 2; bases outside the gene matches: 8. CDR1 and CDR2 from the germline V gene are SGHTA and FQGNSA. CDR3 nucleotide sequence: TGTGCCAGCAGCCCAGTTCCGGGACAGGCTGGAAACACCATATATTTT. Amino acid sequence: CASSPVPGQAGNTIYF.

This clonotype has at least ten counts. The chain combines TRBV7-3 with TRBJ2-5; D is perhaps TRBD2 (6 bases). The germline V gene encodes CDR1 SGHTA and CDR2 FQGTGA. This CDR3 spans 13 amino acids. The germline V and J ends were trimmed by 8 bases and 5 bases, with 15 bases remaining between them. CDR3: CASAGTPGETQYF. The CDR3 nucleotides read TGTGCCAGCGCGGGGACCCCGGGTGAGACCCAGTACTTC.